The table lists the clone carrying this T cell receptor beta chain with a few counts. This specimen comes from a study of beta chain features in type 1 diabetes. CDR1 and CDR2 from the germline V gene are KGHSH and LQKENI. Trimming took off 4 bases at V and 6 bases at J, with 18 bases between the two ends. The CDR3 has 16 amino acids. Sequencing targeted expressed TCRB transcripts, as all isolated RNA had been reverse transcribed. This table comes from immunoSEQ multiplex PCR, and its TCRdb copy is limited to in-frame clones, with some not included. The sample records hundreds of thousands of clones, around an eighth being singletons.

The J gene is TRBJ1-4, the V gene TRBV18; possible D gene TRBD1, 6 bases. This TCR derives from a man between 18 and 35 years old in good health. Specimen: naive CD4+ T cells from blood. The CDR3 region has the DNA TGTGCCAGCTCACTCAGATTTTCAGGGGAAGATGAAAAACTGTTTTTT. Protein: CASSLRFSGEDEKLFF.